This T cell receptor (beta chain) was observed in a study of control samples from healthy donors and cancer patients. Germline V gene sequence: CDR1 MNHEY, CDR2 SVGAGI. The V gene end was trimmed by 8 bases and the J gene end by 10 bases; junction bases not matched to a gene: 6. The CDR3 sequence is 13 residues long. Here immunoSEQ multiplex PCR was the method, and the copy in TCRdb shows in-frame clones only, minus some. The table has about 150,000 clones, approximately 94% seen once; the top ten hold 1.3%. Input material: blood. The origin of this receptor is a woman aged 18-29 years in good health. The chain uses TRBV6-5 and TRBJ1-6; the match to TRBD1 covers 9 bases. The DNA for the CDR3 is TGTGCCAGCGGGACAGGGAGTTACTCACCCCTCCACTTT. The encoded protein is CASGTGSYSPLHF.